This T cell receptor beta chain is from a study of blood T cell repertoires in COVID-19. As for the study in general: Collection of acute and convalescent COVID-19 samples took place in the United States, Italy and Spain. PBMCs, B-cell-depleted T cells, or T cells were the source of the cDNA or gDNA that made up the material.

Germline V gives CDR1 SNHLY, CDR2 FYNNEI. This CDR3 comprises 12 residues. Trimming cost V 7 bases and J 8 bases, with 14 bases left between them. Authors' analysis steps: Estimation of nucleated cell counts relied on the amplification of reference gene primers. Sequencing used immunoSEQ multiplex PCR; TCRdb keeps in-frame clones, though not all of them. The V and J calls and the clone size are those of that table, but D and trimming were determined from the DNA. The sample consists of about 160,000 clones, about 90% of them appearing once. The Seattle patients, enrolled during active infection, were followed longitudinally.

This TCR was sampled from a man aged 30 to 45 with COVID-19, enrolled during active disease. This chain uses TRBV2 with TRBJ1-2, with D tentatively TRBD1 (5 bases). The specimen was peripheral blood. CDR3 residues: CASTVGTEGYTF. The CDR3 nucleotides are TGTGCCAGCACGGTTGGGACTGAGGGCTACACCTTC.